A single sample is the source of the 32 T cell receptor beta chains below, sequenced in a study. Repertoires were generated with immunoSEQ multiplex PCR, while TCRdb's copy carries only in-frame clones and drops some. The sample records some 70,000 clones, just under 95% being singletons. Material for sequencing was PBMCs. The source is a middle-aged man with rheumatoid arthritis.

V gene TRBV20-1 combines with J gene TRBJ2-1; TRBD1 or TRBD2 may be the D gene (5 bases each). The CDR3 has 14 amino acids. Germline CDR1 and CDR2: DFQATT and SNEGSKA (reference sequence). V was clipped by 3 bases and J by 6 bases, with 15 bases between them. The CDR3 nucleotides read TGCAGTGCTAGTGAGGGGAGTAAATCCAATGAGCAGTTCTTC. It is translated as CSASEGSKSNEQFF.

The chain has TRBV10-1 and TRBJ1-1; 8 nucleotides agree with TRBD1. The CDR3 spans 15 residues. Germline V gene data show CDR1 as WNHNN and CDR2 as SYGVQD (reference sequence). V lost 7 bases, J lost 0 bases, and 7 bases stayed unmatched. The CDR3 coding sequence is TGCGCCAGCATCAGGACAGGGATGATGAACACTGAAGCTTTCTTT. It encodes CASIRTGMMNTEAFF.

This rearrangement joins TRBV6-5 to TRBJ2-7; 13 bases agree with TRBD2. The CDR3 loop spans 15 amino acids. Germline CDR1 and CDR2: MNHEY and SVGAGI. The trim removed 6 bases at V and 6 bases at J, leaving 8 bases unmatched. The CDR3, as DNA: TGTGCCAGCAGCAGGACTAGCGGGAGTGCCCTCGAGCAGTACTTC. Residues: CASSRTSGSALEQYF.

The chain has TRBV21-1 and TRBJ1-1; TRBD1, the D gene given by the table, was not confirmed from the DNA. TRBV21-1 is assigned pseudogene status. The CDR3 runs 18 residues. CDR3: CASSKEQGQGARKHEAFF. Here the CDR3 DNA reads TGTGCCAGCAGCAAAGAACAAGGACAGGGGGCTCGCAAACATGAAGCTTTCTTT.

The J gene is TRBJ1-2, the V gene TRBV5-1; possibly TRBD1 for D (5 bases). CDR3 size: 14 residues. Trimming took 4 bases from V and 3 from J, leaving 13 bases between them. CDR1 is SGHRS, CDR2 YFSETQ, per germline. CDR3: CASSLNTGDYGYTF. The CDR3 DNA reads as TGCGCCAGCAGCCTGAATACAGGAGACTATGGCTACACCTTC. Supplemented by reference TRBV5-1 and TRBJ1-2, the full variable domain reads KAGVTQTPRYLIKTRGQQVTLSCSPISGHRSVSWYQQTPGQGLQFLFEYFSETQRNKGNFPGRFSGRQFSNSRSEMNVSTLELGDSALYLCASSLNTGDYGYTFGSGTRLTVV.

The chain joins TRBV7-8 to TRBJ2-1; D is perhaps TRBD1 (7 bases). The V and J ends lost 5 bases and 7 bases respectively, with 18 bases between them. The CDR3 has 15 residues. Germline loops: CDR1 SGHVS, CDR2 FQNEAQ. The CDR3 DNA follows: TGTGCCAGCAGCCCAGGGGGAGGTAGGCGAAATGAGCAGTTCTTC. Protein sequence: CASSPGGGRRNEQFF. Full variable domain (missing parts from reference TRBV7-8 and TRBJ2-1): GAGVSQSPRYKVAKRGQDVALRCDPISGHVSLFWYQQALGQGPEFLTYFQNEAQLDKSGLPSDRFFAERPEGSVSTLKIQRTQQEDSAVYLCASSPGGGRRNEQFFGPGTRLTVL.

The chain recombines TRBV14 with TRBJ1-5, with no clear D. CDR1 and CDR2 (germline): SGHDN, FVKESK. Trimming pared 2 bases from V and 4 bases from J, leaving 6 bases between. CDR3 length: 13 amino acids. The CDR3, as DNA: TGTGCCAGCAGCCAAAGCCCTAATCAGCCCCAGCATTTT. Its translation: CASSQSPNQPQHF.

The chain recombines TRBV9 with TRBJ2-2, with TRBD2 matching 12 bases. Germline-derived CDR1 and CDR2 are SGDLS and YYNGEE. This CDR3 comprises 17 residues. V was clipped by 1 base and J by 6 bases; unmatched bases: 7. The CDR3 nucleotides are TGTGCCAGCAGCGTATCTAGCGGGGGGGCCTATCCCGGGGAGCTGTTTTTT. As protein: CASSVSSGGAYPGELFF.

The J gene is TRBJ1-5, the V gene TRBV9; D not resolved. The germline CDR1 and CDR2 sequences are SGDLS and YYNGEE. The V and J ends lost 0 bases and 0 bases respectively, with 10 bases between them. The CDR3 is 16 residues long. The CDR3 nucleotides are TGTGCCAGCAGCGTAGCAGGCCAGTTTAGCAATCAGCCCCAGCATTTT. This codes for CASSVAGQFSNQPQHF.

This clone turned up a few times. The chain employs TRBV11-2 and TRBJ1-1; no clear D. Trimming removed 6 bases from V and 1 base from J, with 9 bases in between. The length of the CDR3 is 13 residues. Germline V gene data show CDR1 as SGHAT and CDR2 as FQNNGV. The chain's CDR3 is CASRYPGNTEAFF. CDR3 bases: TGTGCCAGCAGATACCCGGGGAACACTGAAGCTTTCTTT.

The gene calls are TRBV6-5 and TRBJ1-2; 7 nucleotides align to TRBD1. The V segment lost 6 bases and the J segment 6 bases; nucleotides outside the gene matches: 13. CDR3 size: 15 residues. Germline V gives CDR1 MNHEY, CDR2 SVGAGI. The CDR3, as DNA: TGTGCCAGCAGGACAGGGTCTCTTCGAGCGGATGGCTACACCTTC. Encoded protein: CASRTGSLRADGYTF.

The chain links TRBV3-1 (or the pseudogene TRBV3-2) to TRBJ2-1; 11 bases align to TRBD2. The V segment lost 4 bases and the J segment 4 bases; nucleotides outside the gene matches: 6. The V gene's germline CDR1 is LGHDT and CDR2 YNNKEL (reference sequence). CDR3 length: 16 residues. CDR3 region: CASSRAGTSGYNEQFF. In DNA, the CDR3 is TGTGCCAGCAGCCGAGCCGGGACTAGCGGTTACAATGAGCAGTTCTTC.

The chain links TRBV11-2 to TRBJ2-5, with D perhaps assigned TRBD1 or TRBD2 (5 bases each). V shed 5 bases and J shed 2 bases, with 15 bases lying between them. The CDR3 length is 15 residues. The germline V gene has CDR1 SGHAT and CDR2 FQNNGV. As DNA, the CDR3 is TGTGCCAGCAGCAAGATCCGGGGCGGACAAGAGACCCAGTACTTC. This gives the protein CASSKIRGGQETQYF.

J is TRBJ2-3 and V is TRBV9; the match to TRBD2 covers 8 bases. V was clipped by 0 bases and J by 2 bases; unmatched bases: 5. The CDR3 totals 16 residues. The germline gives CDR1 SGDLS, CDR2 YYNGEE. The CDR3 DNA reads TGTGCCAGCAGCGTAGCGGGAGGGCCCCCCACAGATACGCAGTATTTT. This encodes CASSVAGGPPTDTQYF.

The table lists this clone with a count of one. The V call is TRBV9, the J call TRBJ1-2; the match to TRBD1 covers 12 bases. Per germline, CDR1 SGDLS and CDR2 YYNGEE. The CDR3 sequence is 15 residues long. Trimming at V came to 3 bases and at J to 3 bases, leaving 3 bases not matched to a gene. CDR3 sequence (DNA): TGTGCCAGCAGCGACGGGACAGGGGGCTACTATGGCTACACCTTC. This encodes CASSDGTGGYYGYTF.

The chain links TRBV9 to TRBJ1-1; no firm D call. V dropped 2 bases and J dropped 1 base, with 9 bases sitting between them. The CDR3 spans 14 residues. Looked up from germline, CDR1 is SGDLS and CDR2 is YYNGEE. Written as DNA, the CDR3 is TGTGCCAGCAGCGTTTTGGACGGGAACACTGAAGCTTTCTTT. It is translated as CASSVLDGNTEAFF.

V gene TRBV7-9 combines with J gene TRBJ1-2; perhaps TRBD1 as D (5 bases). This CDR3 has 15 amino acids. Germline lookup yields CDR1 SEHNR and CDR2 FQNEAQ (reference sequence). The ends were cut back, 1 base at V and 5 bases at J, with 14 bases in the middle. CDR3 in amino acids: CASSLVSLGGYGYTF. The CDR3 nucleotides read TGTGCCAGCAGCTTAGTATCCTTGGGGGGGTATGGCTACACCTTC.

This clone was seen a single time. The chain's CDR3 is CASSRDRNYEQYF. CDR3 in DNA: TGTGCCAGCAGCCGGGACAGGAACTACGAGCAGTACTTC. This chain uses TRBV14 with TRBJ2-7, with 8 bases fitting TRBD1. V shed 4 bases, J shed 3 bases, and the junction held 2 bases outside the gene matches. CDR3 length: 13 amino acids. The germline V gene encodes CDR1 SGHDN and CDR2 FVKESK.

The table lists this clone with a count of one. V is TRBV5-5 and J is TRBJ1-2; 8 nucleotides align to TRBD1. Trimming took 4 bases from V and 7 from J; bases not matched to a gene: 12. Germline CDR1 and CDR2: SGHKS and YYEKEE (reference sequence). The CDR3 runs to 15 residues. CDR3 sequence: CASSQGQGETGGYTF. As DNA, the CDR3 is TGTGCCAGCAGCCAAGGACAGGGTGAGACCGGTGGCTACACCTTC. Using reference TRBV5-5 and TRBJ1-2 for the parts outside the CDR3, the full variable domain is DAGVTQSPTHLIKTRGQQVTLRCSPISGHKSVSWYQQVLGQGPQFIFQYYEKEERGRGNFPDRFSARQFPNYSSELNVNALLLGDSALYLCASSQGQGETGGYTFGSGTRLTVV.

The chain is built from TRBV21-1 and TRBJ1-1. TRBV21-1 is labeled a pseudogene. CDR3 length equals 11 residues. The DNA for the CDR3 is TGTGCCAGCAGCAAAATGGTGGGGGCTTTCTTT. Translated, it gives CASSKMVGAFF.

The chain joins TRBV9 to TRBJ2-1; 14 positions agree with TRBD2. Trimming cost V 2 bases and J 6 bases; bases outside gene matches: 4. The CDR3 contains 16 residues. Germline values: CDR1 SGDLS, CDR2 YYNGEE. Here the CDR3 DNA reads TGTGCCAGCAGCGTGACTAGCGGGAGGGCGTTCAATGAGCAGTTCTTC. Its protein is CASSVTSGRAFNEQFF.

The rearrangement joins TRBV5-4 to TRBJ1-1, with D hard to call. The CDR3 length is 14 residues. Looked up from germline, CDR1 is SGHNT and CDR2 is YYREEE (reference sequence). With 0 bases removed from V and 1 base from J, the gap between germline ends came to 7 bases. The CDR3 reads CASSLVAGNTEAFF. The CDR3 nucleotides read TGTGCCAGCAGCTTGGTTGCAGGGAACACTGAAGCTTTCTTT.

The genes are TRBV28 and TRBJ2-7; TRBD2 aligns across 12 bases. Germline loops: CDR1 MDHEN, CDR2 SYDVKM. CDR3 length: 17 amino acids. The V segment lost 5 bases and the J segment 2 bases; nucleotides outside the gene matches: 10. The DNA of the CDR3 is TGTGCCAGCAGTCTTGGGCTAAGACTAGCGGGAGCCTACGAGCAGTACTTC. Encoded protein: CASSLGLRLAGAYEQYF.

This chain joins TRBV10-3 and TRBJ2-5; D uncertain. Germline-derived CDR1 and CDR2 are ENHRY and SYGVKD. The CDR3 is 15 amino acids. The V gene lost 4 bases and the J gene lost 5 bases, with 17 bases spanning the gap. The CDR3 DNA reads TGTGCCATCAGTGGTGTGGGCGGACGATGGGAGACCCAGTACTTC. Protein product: CAISGVGGRWETQYF.

In DNA form, the CDR3 reads TGTGCCAGCAGCTTGGAGGGGGCCGGGGGGAAACTGTTTTTT. Amino acid sequence: CASSLEGAGGKLFF. This chain connects TRBV5-4 to TRBJ1-4; 7 bases are a match to TRBD1. Trimming at V came to 0 bases and at J to 11 bases, leaving 7 bases not matched to a gene. In germline, CDR1 is SGHNT, CDR2 YYREEE (reference sequence). The CDR3 sequence is 14 residues long.

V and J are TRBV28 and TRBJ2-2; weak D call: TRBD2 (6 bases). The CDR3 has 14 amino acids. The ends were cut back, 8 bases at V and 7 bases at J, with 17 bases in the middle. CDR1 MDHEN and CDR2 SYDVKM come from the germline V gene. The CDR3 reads CASCRDSGGGELFF. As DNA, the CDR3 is TGTGCCAGCTGCCGGGACTCCGGGGGCGGGGAGCTGTTTTTT.

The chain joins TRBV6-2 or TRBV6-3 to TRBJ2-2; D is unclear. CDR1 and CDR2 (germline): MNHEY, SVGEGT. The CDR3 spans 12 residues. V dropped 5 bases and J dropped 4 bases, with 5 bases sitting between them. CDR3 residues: CASSPGTGELFF. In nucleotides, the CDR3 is TGTGCCAGCAGTCCAGGCACCGGGGAGCTGTTTTTT.

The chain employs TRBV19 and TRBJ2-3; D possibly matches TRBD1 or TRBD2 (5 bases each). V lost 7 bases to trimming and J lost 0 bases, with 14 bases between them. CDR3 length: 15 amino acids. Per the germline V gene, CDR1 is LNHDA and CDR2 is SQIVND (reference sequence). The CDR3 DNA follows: TGTGCCAGTAAACCCGGGACCGCTAGCACAGATACGCAGTATTTT. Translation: CASKPGTASTDTQYF.

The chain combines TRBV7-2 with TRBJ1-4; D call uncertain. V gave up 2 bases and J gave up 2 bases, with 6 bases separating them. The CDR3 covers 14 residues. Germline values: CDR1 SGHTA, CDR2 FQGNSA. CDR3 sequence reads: CASSLPGTNEKLFF. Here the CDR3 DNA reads TGTGCCAGCAGCTTACCGGGGACTAATGAAAAACTGTTTTTT.

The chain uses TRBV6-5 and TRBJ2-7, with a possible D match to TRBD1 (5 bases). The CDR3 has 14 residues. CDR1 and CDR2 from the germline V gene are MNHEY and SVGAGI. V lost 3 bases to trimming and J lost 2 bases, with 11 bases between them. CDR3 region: CASSYRRGAYEQYF. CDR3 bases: TGTGCCAGCAGTTATCGAAGGGGCGCCTACGAGCAGTACTTC.

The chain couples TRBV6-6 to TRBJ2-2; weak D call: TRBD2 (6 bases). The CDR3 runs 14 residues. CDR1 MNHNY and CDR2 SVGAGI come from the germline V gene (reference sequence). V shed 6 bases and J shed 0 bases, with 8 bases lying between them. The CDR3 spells CASRSSANTGELFF. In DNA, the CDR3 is TGTGCCAGCAGGTCTAGCGCGAACACCGGGGAGCTGTTTTTT.

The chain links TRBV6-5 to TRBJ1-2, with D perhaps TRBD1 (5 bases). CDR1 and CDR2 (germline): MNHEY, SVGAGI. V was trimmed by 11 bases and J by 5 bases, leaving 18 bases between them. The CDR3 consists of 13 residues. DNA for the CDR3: TGTGCCGGTGAGATGACTGGACATTATGGCTACACCTTC. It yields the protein CAGEMTGHYGYTF.